Presented here are 22 T cell receptor beta chains from one specimen sequenced in a study of glioma-infiltrating T cells. Amplification of TCR alpha and beta CDR3 regions from RNA used iRepertoire nested multiplex PCR. TCRdb reanalysed the multiplex PCR reads using MiXCR and keeps one entry per CDR3 protein. The table shows approximately 110,000 distinct CDR3 sequences, with roughly 24% occurring only once. The sample taken for sequencing was glioma tissue, nonneoplastic brain tissue, or PBMCs (not recorded which). These receptor sequences come from a human donor with low-grade glioma or glioblastoma, undergoing nonglioma brain surgery, or in good health (not recorded which).

The V gene is TRBV12-3 or TRBV12-4, the J gene TRBJ1-1; D perhaps matches TRBD1 (5 bases). Trimming stripped 6 bases from V and 1 base from J, with 12 bases between. This CDR3 has 14 residues. In nucleotides, the CDR3 is TGTGCCAGCAGGGGACTGGGGGAGAACACTGAAGCTTTCTTT. Its translation is CASRGLGENTEAFF.

A remark on this clonotype: One end of the junction is discordant with germline, which a read error may explain. The chain recombines TRBV7-2 with TRBJ2-7; D possibly corresponds to TRBD2 (7 bases). CDR3 length: 15 residues. Looked up from germline, CDR1 is SGHTA and CDR2 is FQGNSA. The CDR3 protein is CASRLLGGGLNEQYF. CDR3 nucleotide sequence: TGTGCCAGCCGCTTGCTAGGGGGAGGGTTAAACGAGCAGTACTTC. The variable domain in full, completed from reference TRBV7-2 and TRBJ2-7, reads GAGVSQSPSNKVTEKGKDVELRCDPISGHTALYWYRQSLGQGLEFLIYFQGNSAPDKSGLPSDRFSAERTGGSVSTLTIQRTQQEDSAVYLCASRLLGGGLNEQYFGPGTRLTVT.

On this clonotype itself: This may be a read error: a much more frequent sequence differs by one nucleotide. V and J are TRBV7-2 and TRBJ2-1, with D hard to call. Deletions cut 4 bases from V and 9 bases from J, with 13 bases between. The CDR3 extends over 13 amino acids. The germline V gene has CDR1 SGHTA and CDR2 FQGNSA. The CDR3 spells CASSSMKSGEQFF. The CDR3 region has the DNA TGTGCCAGCAGCTCCATGAAGTCAGGTGAGCAGTTCTTC.

The table lists this clonotype with many counts. The rearrangement joins TRBV6-2 or TRBV6-3 to TRBJ2-1; no definite D call. Trimming pared 4 bases from V and 3 bases from J, leaving 4 bases between. The CDR3 loop spans 12 amino acids. In germline, CDR1 is MNHEY, CDR2 SVGEGT. In nucleotides, the CDR3 is TGTGCCAGCAGTTCAGGCTACAATGAGCAGTTCTTC. Its protein product is CASSSGYNEQFF.

This clonotype came up many times. This chain connects TRBV7-2 to TRBJ1-5; D gene unclear. Germline V gene sequence: CDR1 SGHTA, CDR2 FQGNSA. The CDR3 sequence is 13 residues long. Trimming cost V 6 bases and J 4 bases, with 10 bases left between them. Written as DNA, the CDR3 is TGTGCCAGCAGGAGGCAGTCAAATCAGCCCCAGCATTTT. It specifies CASRRQSNQPQHF. The whole variable domain, filled in from reference TRBV7-2 and TRBJ1-5, reads GAGVSQSPSNKVTEKGKDVELRCDPISGHTALYWYRQSLGQGLEFLIYFQGNSAPDKSGLPSDRFSAERTGGSVSTLTIQRTQQEDSAVYLCASRRQSNQPQHFGDGTRLSIL.

The table lists this clonotype with many counts. V is TRBV7-2 and J is TRBJ2-4; tentative D call: TRBD2 (5 bases). CDR1 is SGHTA and CDR2 is FQGNSA in the germline V gene. Trimming pared 5 bases from V and 2 bases from J, leaving 10 bases between. This CDR3 comprises 14 residues. The CDR3 bases are TGTGCCAGCAGCCCTGGAGGATCCAAAAACATTCAGTACTTC. It specifies CASSPGGSKNIQYF.

This clonotype was seen at least ten times. The gene calls are TRBV2 and TRBJ1-1, with unresolved D. This CDR3 is 13 amino acids long. V lost 6 bases and J lost 1, with 9 bases in between. Germline V CDR1 and CDR2: SNHLY, FYNNEI. CDR3 bases: TGTGCCAGCAGGAGATTGAGGAACACTGAAGCTTTCTTT. Protein product: CASRRLRNTEAFF.

This clonotype was seen at least ten times. This chain joins TRBV4-2 and TRBJ2-2; 16 bases match TRBD2. V trimming: 2 bases; J trimming: 4 bases; junction bases outside the gene matches: 4. This CDR3 is 18 amino acids long. The V gene's germline CDR1 is LGHNA and CDR2 YNFKEQ. The CDR3 spells CASSQPGTSGRATGELFF. CDR3 coding DNA: TGTGCCAGCAGCCAACCCGGGACTAGCGGGAGGGCCACCGGGGAGCTGTTTTTT.

The genes are TRBV30 and TRBJ1-3; 9 nucleotides agree with TRBD1. Trimming took 5 bases from V and 2 from J; bases not matched to a gene: 1. The germline CDR1 and CDR2 sequences are GTSNPN and SVGIG (reference sequence). This CDR3 has 13 amino acids. The DNA for the CDR3 is TGTGCCTGGTGGACAGGGGCTGGAAACACCATATATTTT. Translated, it gives CAWWTGAGNTIYF. The full variable domain, with the rest looked up from reference TRBV30 and TRBJ1-3, is SQTIHQWPATLVQPVGSPLSLECTVEGTSNPNLYWYRQAAGRGLQLLFYSVGIGQISSEVPQNLSASRPQDRQFILSSKKLLLSDSGFYLCAWWTGAGNTIYFGEGSWLTVV.

This clonotype was counted ten times or more. The V gene is TRBV4-3, the J gene TRBJ2-1; 9 nucleotides match TRBD1. The CDR3 is made up of 15 amino acids. Germline V gene lookup returns CDR1 LGHNA and CDR2 YSLEER. V shed 3 bases, J shed 5 bases, and the junction held 5 bases outside the gene matches. The DNA of the CDR3 is TGCGCCAGCAGCCACGGTGGGACAGGGCACAATGAGCAGTTCTTC. It yields the protein CASSHGGTGHNEQFF.

V is TRBV19 and J is TRBJ2-7; possibly TRBD1 for D (5 bases). The germline V and J ends were trimmed by 8 bases and 1 base, with 12 bases remaining between them. Germline assignment: CDR1 LNHDA and CDR2 SQIVND (reference sequence). The length of the CDR3 is 13 residues. In DNA form, the CDR3 reads TGTGCCAGTCAGCAGGACAAGTCCTACGAGCAGTACTTC. Translated, it gives CASQQDKSYEQYF.

This clonotype was seen a single time. A much larger clone sits a single nucleotide away, making a read error possible. The chain couples TRBV4-1 to TRBJ2-1; 9 nucleotides match TRBD2. CDR3 size: 19 residues. CDR1 MGHRA and CDR2 YSYEKL come from the germline V gene. The CDR3 loop is CASSQAFLHGTSYFNERFF. The CDR3 coding sequence is TGCGCCAGCAGCCAAGCCTTCCTGCATGGGACTAGCTATTTCAATGAGCGGTTCTTC.

Ten or more counts support this clonotype. The chain links TRBV7-9 to TRBJ2-1; no reliable D call. The germline CDR1 and CDR2 sequences are SEHNR and FQNEAQ (reference sequence). The V end was cut by 4 bases, the J end by 2 bases, with 9 bases between. This CDR3 has 14 amino acids. The chain's CDR3 is CASSYSTPYNEQFF. For the CDR3, the DNA is TGTGCCAGCAGCTACTCGACACCCTACAATGAGCAGTTCTTC. Using reference TRBV7-9 and TRBJ2-1 for the parts outside the CDR3, the full variable domain is DTGVSQNPRHKITKRGQNVTFRCDPISEHNRLYWYRQTLGQGPEFLTYFQNEAQLEKSRLLSDRFSAERPKGSFSTLEIQRTEQGDSAMYLCASSYSTPYNEQFFGPGTRLTVL.

This clonotype was picked up a small number of times. The genes are TRBV5-6 and TRBJ2-3, with 9 bases that match TRBD2. CDR1 is SGHDT and CDR2 is YYEEEE in the germline V gene. There are 14 residues in the CDR3. J was trimmed by 6 bases and V by 2 bases; bases with no gene match: 4. The CDR3 sequence: CASSFLAGFDTQYF. CDR3 sequence (DNA): TGTGCCAGCAGCTTCCTAGCGGGATTTGATACGCAGTATTTT.

This clonotype was picked up many times. The chain combines TRBV19 with TRBJ2-7, with D unresolved. This CDR3 has 15 residues. V lost 5 bases and J lost 6, with 20 bases in between. CDR1 LNHDA and CDR2 SQIVND come from the germline V gene (reference sequence). Written as DNA, the CDR3 is TGTGCCAGTAGTTACCGGTATGTCGGTGGCCTCGAGCAGTACTTC. It encodes CASSYRYVGGLEQYF.

This clonotype was seen repeatedly, ten times or more. The chain recombines TRBV28 with TRBJ1-5, with TRBD1 as a possible D gene (6 bases). The CDR3 loop spans 13 amino acids. The V and J ends lost 8 bases and 2 bases respectively, with 10 bases between them. From germline, CDR1 is MDHEN and CDR2 SYDVKM. Here the CDR3 reads CASSGQRNQPQHF. The CDR3 DNA reads TGTGCCAGCTCTGGACAGCGCAATCAGCCCCAGCATTTT.

The chain has TRBV29-1 and TRBJ1-1; 10 bases line up with TRBD1. V shed 3 bases, J shed 7 bases, and the junction held 11 bases outside the gene matches. Germline CDR1 reads SQVTM; CDR2 reads ANQGSEA. CDR3 length: 15 residues. The CDR3 reads CSVEGPDRGFNEAFF. In nucleotides, the CDR3 is TGCAGCGTTGAGGGGCCGGACAGGGGGTTCAATGAAGCTTTCTTT. Based on the CDR3 plus reference TRBV29-1 and TRBJ1-1, the full variable domain is SAVISQKPSRDICQRGTSLTIQCQVDSQVTMMFWYRQQPGQSLTLIATANQGSEATYESGFVIDKFPISRPNLTFSTLTVSNMSPEDSSIYLCSVEGPDRGFNEAFFGQGTRLTVV.

Of note for this clonotype: A single base separates this from a much larger clone, so it may be a read error. The chain is built from TRBV12-3 or TRBV12-4 and TRBJ2-1, with 9 bases matching TRBD1. The CDR3 covers 14 residues. CDR3 DNA: TGTGCCAGCAGCTTGGGACAGGGCTACAATGAGAAGTTCTTC. Protein: CASSLGQGYNEKFF.

There are many counts of this clonotype. The chain carries TRBV18 and TRBJ1-1, with D perhaps matching TRBD1 (5 bases). V shed 1 base and J shed 1 base, with 10 bases lying between them. The germline CDR1 and CDR2 sequences are KGHSH and LQKENI. The CDR3 runs to 15 residues. CDR3 in DNA: TGTGCCAGCTCACCACTTGGGACGGCGAACACTGAAGCTTTCTTT. This sequence encodes CASSPLGTANTEAFF.

This clonotype was found many times. The V gene is TRBV20-1, the J gene TRBJ2-1; 11 bases match TRBD2. The germline V gene has CDR1 DFQATT and CDR2 SNEGSKA (reference sequence). V lost 6 bases, J lost 9 bases, and 10 bases stayed unmatched. The CDR3 sequence is 14 residues long. The CDR3 nucleotides are TGCAGTGCCCCGGGACTAGCGGCTTCGGTTGAGCAGTTCTTC. Translating gives CSAPGLAASVEQFF.

With respect to this clonotype: A single base separates this from a much larger clone, so it may be a read error. V and J are TRBV7-2 and TRBJ1-3; 9 bases agree with TRBD1. CDR1 and CDR2 (germline): SGHTA, FQGNSA. The CDR3 loop spans 15 amino acids. CDR3 in amino acids: CANSPTGGRGNTIYF. The CDR3 region has the DNA TGTGCCAACAGCCCTACAGGGGGCAGGGGAAACACCATATATTTT.

Note on this clonotype: With a much larger clone just one base away, this may be a read error. V and J are TRBV19 and TRBJ2-5; 7 bases map to TRBD1. Germline CDR1 reads LNHDA; CDR2 reads SQIVND (reference sequence). CDR3 length equals 14 residues. The CDR3 here is CASSVGTVQEIQYF. CDR3 in DNA: TGTGCCAGTAGTGTGGGGACAGTCCAAGAGATCCAGTACTTC.